The next 3 T cell receptor beta chains were all read from a single sample in a study of control samples from healthy donors and cancer patients. Using immunoSEQ multiplex PCR, the repertoire was profiled, and TCRdb retains in-frame clones only, with some absent. Of some 200,000 clones in the sample, over 80% are singletons; the top ten hold roughly 1.5%. Sample: blood. The source of these receptors is a man aged 18-30 years in good health.

The chain is built from TRBV30 and TRBJ2-5; TRBD1 agrees at 10 bases. The CDR3 sequence is 15 residues long. Per germline, CDR1 GTSNPN and CDR2 SVGIG (reference sequence). Trimming removed 2 bases from V and 4 bases from J; junction bases left unmatched: 7. In DNA, the CDR3 is TGTGCCTGGAGTTCGGGTAGGACAGGGGGAGAGACCCAGTACTTC. It yields the protein CAWSSGRTGGETQYF.

This clone was seen just once. The rearrangement links TRBV19 to TRBJ1-2; D remains ambiguous. The CDR3 loop spans 14 amino acids. V was clipped by 6 bases and J by 2 bases, with 13 bases between them. CDR1 is LNHDA and CDR2 is SQIVND in the germline V gene (reference sequence). The CDR3 nucleotides are TGTGCCAGTAGCTTCCGCCAATCAAACTATGGCTACACCTTC. Protein product: CASSFRQSNYGYTF.

The V and J genes are TRBV28 and TRBJ1-3; 7 bases match TRBD1. The CDR3 contains 16 residues. With V trimmed by 8 bases and J by 0 bases, 10 bases remained unmatched. Germline assignment: CDR1 MDHEN and CDR2 SYDVKM. The CDR3 DNA reads TGTGCCAGCTCCCCCCCGGGACAGCCCTCTGGAAACACCATATATTTT. It is translated as CASSPPGQPSGNTIYF. Variable domain in full (rest from reference TRBV28 and TRBJ1-3): DVKVTQSSRYLVKRTGEKVFLECVQDMDHENMFWYRQDPGLGLRLIYFSYDVKMKEKGDIPEGYSVSREKKERFSLILESASTNQTSMYLCASSPPGQPSGNTIYFGEGSWLTVV.